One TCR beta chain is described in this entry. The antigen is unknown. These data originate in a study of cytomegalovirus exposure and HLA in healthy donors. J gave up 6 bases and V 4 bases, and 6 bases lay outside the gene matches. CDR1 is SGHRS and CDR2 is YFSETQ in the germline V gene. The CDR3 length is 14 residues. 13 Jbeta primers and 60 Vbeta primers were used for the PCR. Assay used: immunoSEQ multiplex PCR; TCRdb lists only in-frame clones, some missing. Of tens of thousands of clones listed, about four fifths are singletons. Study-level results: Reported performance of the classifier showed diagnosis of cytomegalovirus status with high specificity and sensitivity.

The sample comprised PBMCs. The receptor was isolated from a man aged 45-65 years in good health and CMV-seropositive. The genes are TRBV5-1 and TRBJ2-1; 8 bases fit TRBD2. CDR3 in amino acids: CASSLTTSGNEQFF. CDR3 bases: TGCGCCAGCAGCCTTACTACTAGCGGCAATGAGCAGTTCTTC.